This passage covers 22 T cell receptor beta chains from one sample sequenced in a study of blood T cell repertoires in COVID-19. Generated by immunoSEQ multiplex PCR, the TCRdb table keeps only in-frame clones and is missing some. The data show 140,000 or so clones, approximately 80% seen once. Specimen: PBMCs or T cells enriched from blood (not recorded which). All receptors derive from a man aged 50 to 59 who had recovered from COVID-19.

The V and J genes are TRBV7-2 and TRBJ2-3, with 9 bases identical to TRBD2. Germline V gives CDR1 SGHTA, CDR2 FQGNSA. V lost 6 bases to trimming and J lost 2 bases; unmatched junction nucleotides: 9. This CDR3 has 16 residues. CDR3 coding DNA: TGTGCCAGCAGGCGTCTAGCGGGGAGCTCCACAGATACGCAGTATTTT. Encoded protein: CASRRLAGSSTDTQYF.

This clone turned up a few times. V and J are TRBV5-1 and TRBJ2-3; 10 bases align to TRBD1. This CDR3 has 16 residues. Unmatched junction bases numbered 5, after V lost 4 bases and J lost 0 bases. Germline V gives CDR1 SGHRS, CDR2 YFSETQ. CDR3 DNA: TGCGCCAGCAGCGACGGGACAGGGGTCAGCACAGATACGCAGTATTTT. It translates to CASSDGTGVSTDTQYF.

This clone was seen just once. The chain couples TRBV5-4 to TRBJ2-3, with 11 bases identical to TRBD2. Trimming at V came to 1 base and at J to 3 bases, leaving 13 bases not matched to a gene. Germline V gene lookup returns CDR1 SGHNT and CDR2 YYREEE (reference sequence). The CDR3 runs 19 residues. CDR3 DNA: TGTGCCAGCAGCTTGTCACTGGTAGCGGGGGGGATCTCGACAGATACGCAGTATTTT. Protein: CASSLSLVAGGISTDTQYF.

The V gene is TRBV3-1 (or the pseudogene TRBV3-2), the J gene TRBJ1-6; D unclear. The CDR3 runs to 13 residues. Germline CDR1 is LGHDT and CDR2 is YNNKEL (reference sequence). The V end was cut by 2 bases, the J end by 7 bases, with 6 bases between. CDR3 sequence: CASSQQENSPLHF. The DNA for the CDR3 is TGTGCCAGCAGCCAACAGGAAAATTCACCCCTCCACTTT.

The chain joins TRBV6-1 to TRBJ2-2, with D maybe TRBD1 (6 bases). This CDR3 is 12 amino acids long. Germline assignment: CDR1 MNHNS and CDR2 SASEGT. V gave up 3 bases and J gave up 7 bases, with 6 bases separating them. The CDR3 loop reads CASSDRGGELFF. CDR3 in DNA: TGTGCCAGCAGTGACAGGGGCGGGGAGCTGTTTTTT.

The chain joins TRBV6-5 to TRBJ1-6, with 10 bases matching TRBD1. V gave up 5 bases and J gave up 4 bases; unmatched junction bases: 2. The germline V gene has CDR1 MNHEY and CDR2 SVGAGI. The CDR3 consists of 15 residues. This chain's CDR3 is CASSRDRGYNSPLHF. The CDR3 DNA reads as TGTGCCAGCAGTCGGGACAGGGGATATAATTCACCCCTCCACTTT.

The chain recombines TRBV10-1 with TRBJ1-1, with 7 bases matching TRBD1. Germline loops: CDR1 WNHNN, CDR2 SYGVQD (reference sequence). With 6 bases clipped from V and 7 bases from J, the junction kept 8 bases outside the gene matches. The CDR3 sequence is 13 residues long. In DNA form, the CDR3 reads TGCGCCAGCAGCCGGGACAGTACCTTTGAAGCTTTCTTT. This sequence encodes CASSRDSTFEAFF.

The chain links TRBV7-2 to TRBJ1-5; D remains unclear. V was shortened by 3 bases and J by 0 bases, with 6 bases between the two germline ends. This CDR3 region has 14 residues. In germline, CDR1 is SGHTA, CDR2 FQGNSA. CDR3 amino acids: CASSLSHSNQPQHF. CDR3 in DNA: TGTGCCAGCAGCTTGTCCCATAGCAATCAGCCCCAGCATTTT.

The chain employs TRBV9 and TRBJ2-3; 10 bases are shared with TRBD2. The V segment lost 3 bases and the J segment 4 bases; nucleotides outside the gene matches: 8. The CDR3 contains 16 residues. Germline loops: CDR1 SGDLS, CDR2 YYNGEE. The CDR3, as DNA: TGTGCCAGCAGCGCTGAGCGGGGGGGCCTTGCAGATACGCAGTATTTT. It specifies CASSAERGGLADTQYF.

The V call is TRBV5-4, the J call TRBJ2-7, with D unclear. Germline CDR1 reads SGHNT; CDR2 reads YYREEE (reference sequence). V gave up 5 bases and J gave up 1 base, with 13 bases separating them. This CDR3 region has 14 residues. The CDR3 nucleotides are TGTGCCAGCAGTCACGAACAGCTATCCTACGAGCAGTACTTC. It codes for CASSHEQLSYEQYF.

This sequence joins TRBV18 and TRBJ2-1; a possible D gene is TRBD1 (5 bases). The CDR3 loop spans 17 amino acids. Germline V gene sequence: CDR1 KGHSH, CDR2 LQKENI. The V end lost 1 base, the J end lost 4 bases, and 17 bases lay between the germline ends. Here the CDR3 DNA reads TGTGCCAGCTCACCACGGGTTCGGACACAACTTTACAATGAGCAGTTCTTC. This codes for CASSPRVRTQLYNEQFF.

The genes are TRBV7-2 and TRBJ1-6, with 7 nucleotides matching TRBD1. The CDR3 runs to 15 residues. V lost 2 bases and J lost 6; bases outside the gene matches: 4. The germline gives CDR1 SGHTA, CDR2 FQGNSA. The CDR3 nucleotides are TGTGCCAGCAGCTTAATCCAGGGGGGTAATTCACCCCTCCACTTT. Encoded protein: CASSLIQGGNSPLHF.

V usage is TRBV30 and J usage is TRBJ2-7; D is possibly TRBD1 (5 bases). V lost 3 bases, J lost 3 bases, and 6 bases lay in between. Germline CDR1 reads GTSNPN; CDR2 reads SVGIG (reference sequence). This CDR3 contains 11 residues. In DNA form, the CDR3 reads TGTGCCTGGAGACAGGACTACGAGCAGTACTTC. Its translation is CAWRQDYEQYF.

CDR3 nucleotides: TGTGCCAGCAGTGGACAGCCGAACACTGAAGCTTTCTTT. This gives the protein CASSGQPNTEAFF. This chain connects TRBV6-4 to TRBJ1-1; D might be TRBD1 (5 bases). V was pared by 4 bases and J by 1 base, with 7 bases between. Germline V CDR1 and CDR2: MRHNA, SNTAGT. This CDR3 is built from 13 residues.

V usage is TRBV19 and J usage is TRBJ1-3; D not resolved. The CDR3 totals 14 residues. V was cut by 2 bases and J by 2 bases, with 7 bases left in between. In germline, CDR1 is LNHDA, CDR2 SQIVND (reference sequence). The CDR3 nucleotides read TGTGCCAGTAGTATACCTGGCCCTGGAAACACCATATATTTT. Protein: CASSIPGPGNTIYF.

J is TRBJ2-7 and V is TRBV5-4; 9 positions agree with TRBD1. Germline V gene lookup returns CDR1 SGHNT and CDR2 YYREEE (reference sequence). The CDR3 length is 13 residues. Losses at the gene ends were 4 bases for V and 3 bases for J; bases not matched to a gene: 2. CDR3 region: CASSADRGYEQYF. CDR3 nucleotides: TGTGCCAGCAGCGCGGACAGGGGCTACGAGCAGTACTTC. The full variable domain, with the rest looked up from reference TRBV5-4 and TRBJ2-7, is ETGVTQSPTHLIKTRGQQVTLRCSSQSGHNTVSWYQQALGQGPQFIFQYYREEENGRGNFPPRFSGLQFPNYSSELNVNALELDDSALYLCASSADRGYEQYFGPGTRLTVT.

This rearrangement joins TRBV5-1 to TRBJ1-2, with D uncertain. The CDR3 sequence is 14 residues long. The germline V gene encodes CDR1 SGHRS and CDR2 YFSETQ. The V and J ends lost 0 bases and 3 bases respectively, with 9 bases between them. The CDR3 DNA reads TGCGCCAGCAGCTTGGTTACGGTGGACTATGGCTACACCTTC. The encoded protein is CASSLVTVDYGYTF.

The V call is TRBV24-1, the J call TRBJ2-1; 8 bases fit TRBD1. V lost 5 bases, J lost 0 bases, and 5 bases stayed unmatched. The CDR3 runs 16 residues. Germline assignment: CDR1 KGHDR and CDR2 SFDVKD. This CDR3 reads CATSASDRGSYNEQFF. CDR3 nucleotide sequence: TGTGCCACCAGTGCCTCCGACAGGGGCTCCTACAATGAGCAGTTCTTC.

V and J are TRBV5-1 and TRBJ1-1, with a possible D match to TRBD1 (6 bases). Trimming pared 1 base from V and 4 bases from J, leaving 14 bases between. CDR1 is SGHRS, CDR2 YFSETQ, per germline. CDR3 size: 15 residues. CDR3 DNA: TGCGCCAGCAGCTTGACACAGGGTAGGGGCACTGAAGCTTTCTTT. Translated, it gives CASSLTQGRGTEAFF. The variable domain in full, with the rest retrieved from reference TRBV5-1 and TRBJ1-1, is KAGVTQTPRYLIKTRGQQVTLSCSPISGHRSVSWYQQTPGQGLQFLFEYFSETQRNKGNFPGRFSGRQFSNSRSEMNVSTLELGDSALYLCASSLTQGRGTEAFFGQGTRLTVV.

The chain recombines TRBV9 with TRBJ1-3; no reliable D call. Germline CDR1 reads SGDLS; CDR2 reads YYNGEE. Trimming removed 4 bases from V and 0 bases from J, with 8 bases in between. This CDR3 has 14 amino acids. For the CDR3, the DNA is TGTGCCAGCAGCCCGGAGGGCTCTGGAAACACCATATATTTT. Protein sequence: CASSPEGSGNTIYF.

As for this clone: The junction does not match germline at one end; this may be a read error. The chain is built from TRBV6-2 or TRBV6-3 and TRBJ2-7; possible D gene TRBD1, 6 bases. This CDR3 comprises 13 residues. CDR1 and CDR2 (germline): MNHEY, SVGEGT. The CDR3: CASSSSNRVIISF. For the CDR3, the DNA is TGTGCCAGCAGCAGTTCAAACAGGGTGATCATAAGCTTC.

V usage is TRBV10-1 and J usage is TRBJ1-6, with 10 positions matching TRBD1. The CDR3 length is 15 residues. J gave up 9 bases and V 2 bases, and 4 bases lay outside the gene matches. Germline V CDR1 and CDR2: WNHNN, SYGVQD (reference sequence). DNA for the CDR3: TGCGCCAGCAGTGAGGGGACAGGGGCAAGTTCACCCCTCCACTTT. Residues: CASSEGTGASSPLHF.